These T cell receptor beta chains were read from a single sample in a study of beta chain features in type 1 diabetes. Sequencing was performed with immunoSEQ multiplex PCR; in TCRdb, only in-frame clones are kept and a portion is missing. This table holds fewer than 900,000 clones, roughly 15% found once. The sample taken for sequencing was naive CD4+ T cells from blood. The receptor set was obtained from a woman in her late teens or twenties in good health. The CDR3 runs from the conserved cysteine through the conserved F or W. A D gene is named only where the DNA matches it firmly. Rows give clone size only sometimes, using once, few, many, or a class for an expanded clone.

>few|TRBV11-2|TRBJ1-2|.
CASSFGFDYGYTF
TGTGCCAGCAGCTTCGGGTTTGACTATGGCTACACCTTC
>.|TRBV7-9|TRBJ2-3|.
CASGRDVGADTQYF
TGTGCCAGCGGCCGGGACGTCGGGGCAGATACGCAGTATTTT
>.|TRBV18|TRBJ2-3|.
CASSPPRSGSTDTQYF
TGTGCCAGCTCACCACCGCGTAGCGGATCCACAGATACGCAGTATTTT
>.|TRBV27|TRBJ2-5|.
CASSVDSRTQYF
TGTGCCAGCAGTGTGGACAGCCGGACCCAGTACTTC
>few|TRBV2|TRBJ2-3|TRBD1
CASSEYGTAGTDTQYF
TGTGCCAGCAGTGAATACGGGACAGCGGGCACAGATACGCAGTATTTT
>few|TRBV5-5|TRBJ2-3|.
CASSLGRVSTDTQYF
TGTGCCAGCAGCTTGGGTAGGGTCAGCACAGATACGCAGTATTTT
>.|TRBV4-1|TRBJ1-2|TRBD1
CASSQGWTGDLYGYTF
TGCGCCAGCAGCCAAGGGTGGACAGGGGATCTCTATGGCTACACCTTC
>few|TRBV6-1|TRBJ1-2|.
CASSEVSRAFGYTF
TGTGCCAGCAGTGAAGTGTCCAGGGCTTTCGGCTACACCTTC
>once|TRBV12-5|TRBJ2-5|.
CASGSGGLGETQYF
TGTGCTAGTGGTTCAGGGGGACTCGGGGAGACCCAGTACTTC
>once|TRBV5-4|TRBJ2-7|.
CASSHNSGYEQYF
TGTGCCAGCAGCCACAATTCGGGGTACGAGCAGTACTTC
>.|TRBV29-1|TRBJ1-3|.
CSVVFGAGNTIYF
TGCAGCGTTGTTTTTGGGGCTGGAAACACCATATATTTT
>few|TRBV7-2|TRBJ1-2|.
CASSLAYRTSYGYTF
TGTGCCAGCAGCTTAGCATACAGGACCAGCTATGGCTACACCTTC
>few|TRBV5-1|TRBJ2-7|TRBD2
CASSKRAGGNYEQYF
TGCGCCAGCAGCAAAAGGGCGGGAGGGAACTACGAGCAGTACTTC
>few|TRBV6-6|TRBJ2-4|.
CASSPGLAKNIQYF
TGTGCCAGCAGTCCCGGACTAGCCAAAAACATTCAGTACTTC
>.|TRBV18|TRBJ2-3|.
CASSIQNTDTQYF
TGTGCCAGCTCAATACAGAACACAGATACGCAGTATTTT
>.|TRBV6-6|TRBJ1-2|.
CASREGTNYGYTF
TGTGCCAGCAGGGAGGGGACTAACTATGGCTACACCTTC
>.|TRBV18|TRBJ2-3|TRBD1
CASSPPRTGGTDTQYF
TGTGCCAGCTCACCACCAAGGACAGGGGGCACAGATACGCAGTATTTT
>few|TRBV19|TRBJ1-2|.
CASSMWSYGYTF
TGTGCCAGTAGTATGTGGAGTTATGGCTACACCTTC
>few|TRBV5-1|TRBJ1-5|TRBD1
CASSQGTGPNQPQHF
TGCGCCAGCAGCCAAGGGACAGGGCCCAATCAGCCCCAGCATTTT
>.|TRBV7-8|TRBJ1-3|.
CASRLSGNSGNTIYF
TGTGCCAGCAGGCTATCTGGGAACTCTGGAAACACCATATATTTT
>.|TRBV7-3|TRBJ2-5|.
CASSSSGDAPKYF
TGTGCCAGCAGCTCCTCGGGGGACGCCCCAAAATACTTC
>few|TRBV7-6|TRBJ2-7|.
CASSPTHYYEQYF
TGTGCCAGCAGCCCAACCCACTACTACGAGCAGTACTTC
>few|TRBV6-1|TRBJ2-1|.
CASSVGIRYNEQFF
TGTGCCAGCAGTGTGGGAATTAGGTACAATGAGCAGTTCTTC
>few|TRBV2|TRBJ2-1|.
CASSESVWNNEQFF
TGTGCCAGCAGTGAATCGGTCTGGAACAATGAGCAGTTCTTC
>few|TRBV28|TRBJ2-1|.
CASSSTRRGEFF
TGTGCCAGCAGTTCAACTCGGAGGGGGGAGTTCTTC
>few|TRBV27|TRBJ1-3|.
CASRRDSGNTIYF
TGTGCCAGCAGAAGGGATTCTGGAAACACCATATATTTT
>.|TRBV7-9|TRBJ2-1|.
CASTLGGSGRDEQFF
TGTGCCAGCACCCTAGGGGGGAGCGGTCGGGATGAGCAGTTCTTC
>few|TRBV5-4|TRBJ2-7|.
CASSLSASSYEQYF
TGTGCCAGCAGCTTGAGCGCTTCCTCCTACGAGCAGTACTTC
>few|TRBV7-9|TRBJ1-1|.
CASSLGQNTEAFF
TGTGCCAGCAGCTTAGGCCAGAACACTGAAGCTTTCTTT
>.|TRBV29-1|TRBJ2-1|TRBD1
CSVGDRVYNEQFF
TGCAGCGTCGGAGACAGGGTGTACAATGAGCAGTTCTTC
>once|TRBV7-9|TRBJ1-1|.
CASSRGISYTEAFF
TGTGCCAGCAGTAGGGGGATTTCGTACACTGAAGCTTTCTTT
>.|TRBV18|TRBJ2-5|.
CASSPPTQETQYF
TGTGCCAGCTCACCACCAACCCAAGAGACCCAGTACTTC
>few|TRBV28|TRBJ2-4|TRBD1
CASSSRDRVPIQYF
TGTGCCAGCAGTAGCCGGGACAGGGTCCCAATTCAGTACTTC
>.|TRBV7-2|TRBJ2-7|TRBD1
CASSFGQGHHEQYF
TGTGCCAGCAGCTTCGGACAGGGGCATCACGAGCAGTACTTC
>.|TRBV5-1|TRBJ2-1|.
CASSLDQGRNEQFF
TGCGCCAGCAGCTTAGACCAGGGCCGCAATGAGCAGTTCTTC
>.|TRBV28|TRBJ2-5|.
CASTSSVAQETQYF
TGTGCCAGCACCTCTAGTGTAGCTCAAGAGACCCAGTACTTC
>few|TRBV18|TRBJ2-3|.
CASSPPTGTDTQYF
TGTGCCAGCTCACCCCCGACGGGCACAGATACGCAGTATTTT
>few|TRBV18|TRBJ2-5|TRBD2
CASSPIGLAETQYF
TGTGCCAGCTCACCAATAGGACTAGCAGAGACCCAGTACTTC
>.|TRBV6-6|TRBJ1-1|.
CAISPGRFEAFF
TGTGCCATCAGTCCAGGACGGTTTGAAGCTTTCTTT
>few|TRBV10-2|TRBJ1-1|.
CASSESTGGNTEAFF
TGCGCCAGCAGTGAGTCGACGGGCGGGAACACTGAAGCTTTCTTT
>.|TRBV5-6|TRBJ1-4|TRBD1
CASSLSVSGGGNEKLFF
TGTGCCAGCAGCTTGAGTGTTTCAGGGGGTGGTAATGAAAAACTGTTTTTT
>.|TRBV7-2|TRBJ2-7|.
CASSFGYDITYEQYF
TGTGCCAGCAGCTTCGGTTACGACATCACCTACGAGCAGTACTTC
>.|TRBV7-9|TRBJ2-1|TRBD1
CASSLVRGRFDEQFF
TGTGCCAGCAGCTTAGTCAGGGGGCGCTTCGATGAGCAGTTCTTC
>.|TRBV6-5|TRBJ1-5|.
CASSQGGDNQPQHF
TGTGCCAGCAGCCAGGGTGGAGACAATCAGCCCCAGCATTTT
>.|TRBV10-3|TRBJ1-4|TRBD1
CAISKGTEEKLFF
TGTGCCATCTCAAAAGGGACAGAAGAAAAACTGTTTTTT
>few|TRBV7-8|TRBJ2-7|.
CASSFTGGGRALYEQYF
TGTGCCAGCAGCTTCACAGGGGGCGGGAGGGCCCTCTACGAGCAGTACTTC
>few|TRBV2|TRBJ2-2|TRBD2
CASTREGRTGELFF
TGTGCCAGCACGCGGGAGGGCAGAACCGGGGAGCTGTTTTTT
>.|TRBV7-2|TRBJ1-1|.
CASSLGWEAFF
TGTGCCAGCAGCTTAGGCTGGGAAGCTTTCTTT
>few|TRBV7-3|TRBJ2-3|TRBD2
CASSLTSGSGTDTQYF
TGTGCCAGCAGCTTAACCTCGGGTAGCGGGACAGATACGCAGTATTTT
>.|TRBV2|TRBJ2-1|.
CASSGSLSRSSYNEQFF
TGTGCCAGCAGTGGGAGTCTAAGCAGGAGCTCCTACAATGAGCAGTTCTTC